Shown below are 13 T cell receptor beta chains from a single sample sequenced in a study of T cell changes during pregnancy in multiple sclerosis. The protocol was immunoSEQ multiplex PCR, while the TCRdb copy is restricted to in-frame clones and leaves out a portion. The sample shows 36,000 or so clones, about nine tenths of them seen only once. The sample in question was CD8+ T cells from peripheral blood mononuclear cells, obtained in the third trimester of pregnancy. Receptor source: a female donor with multiple sclerosis, enrolled in a pregnancy study.

J is TRBJ2-7 and V is TRBV2; 14 bases fit TRBD2. The germline CDR1 and CDR2 sequences are SNHLY and FYNNEI. With V trimmed by 7 bases and J by 0 bases, 2 bases remained unmatched. This CDR3 is 15 amino acids long. CDR3 DNA: TGTGCCAGCACCGGGACTAGCGGGGGCTCCTACGAGCAGTACTTC. Encoded protein: CASTGTSGGSYEQYF.

The chain joins TRBV9 to TRBJ1-5, with 9 nucleotides matching TRBD1. Germline V gene sequence: CDR1 SGDLS, CDR2 YYNGEE. The CDR3 is 15 amino acids. J gave up 3 bases and V 4 bases, and 5 bases lay outside the gene matches. The DNA for the CDR3 is TGTGCCAGCAGCCTAGGACAGGGGATCAATCAGCCCCAGCATTTT. Its translation is CASSLGQGINQPQHF.

This clone appeared once. The chain recombines TRBV11-2 with TRBJ1-5; 8 nucleotides align to TRBD1. Germline values: CDR1 SGHAT, CDR2 FQNNGV. Unmatched junction bases numbered 2, after V lost 1 base and J lost 6 bases. This CDR3 spans 14 amino acids. The CDR3, as DNA: TGTGCCAGCAGCTTAGGGCAGGGGGCTCAGCCCCAGCATTTT. Its protein is CASSLGQGAQPQHF. The entire variable domain, with the rest obtained from reference TRBV11-2 and TRBJ1-5, is as follows: EAGVAQSPRYKIIEKRQSVAFWCNPISGHATLYWYQQILGQGPKLLIQFQNNGVVDDSQLPKDRFSAERLKGVDSTLKIQPAKLEDSAVYLCASSLGQGAQPQHFGDGTRLSIL.

As regards this clone: A junction boundary mismatches the germline segment, possibly from a read error. V usage is TRBV29-1 and J usage is TRBJ2-5; 10 positions match TRBD2. This CDR3 has 13 residues. Germline values: CDR1 SQVTM, CDR2 ANQGSEA. As DNA, the CDR3 is TGCAGCTCCCGATCCTCGATTAGCGGGAGGTACAACTTC. It specifies CSSRSSISGRYNF.

The rearrangement uses TRBV6-5 and TRBJ2-1; D perhaps matches TRBD1 (5 bases). Germline V gene data show CDR1 as MNHEY and CDR2 as SVGAGI. V was trimmed by 6 bases and J by 9 bases, leaving 18 bases between them. The CDR3 has 14 residues. The CDR3 nucleotides are TGTGCCAGCAGCCTCAGGAACAGGATTGCTGAGCAGTTCTTC. Protein product: CASSLRNRIAEQFF.

The chain combines TRBV30 with TRBJ2-3; weak D call: TRBD1 (6 bases). The germline gives CDR1 GTSNPN, CDR2 SVGIG (reference sequence). There are 14 residues in the CDR3. The V end was cut by 2 bases, the J end by 1 base, with 10 bases between. This CDR3 reads CAWSTGLGTDTQYF. In DNA, the CDR3 is TGTGCCTGGAGTACAGGGTTGGGCACAGATACGCAGTATTTT.

This clone was recorded only once. The CDR3 nucleotides read TGTGCCAGCAGTTTTATAGGGGCAAGTCAGCCCCAGCATTTT. It specifies CASSFIGASQPQHF. This chain links TRBV27 with TRBJ1-5; D might be TRBD1 (5 bases). The CDR3 has 14 amino acids. Trimming cost V 3 bases and J 6 bases, with 12 bases left between them. Germline CDR1 reads MNHEY; CDR2 reads SMNVEV (reference sequence).

The chain carries TRBV30 and TRBJ2-7; 8 positions match TRBD1. With V trimmed by 7 bases and J by 3 bases, 8 bases remained unmatched. From germline, CDR1 is GTSNPN and CDR2 SVGIG (reference sequence). This CDR3 is built from 13 residues. CDR3 nucleotide sequence: TGTGCCTATAAGACAGGGGCCAACTACGAGCAGTACTTC. It translates to CAYKTGANYEQYF.

CDR3 sequence (DNA): TGTGCCAGTAGTATAGAGGACTCGCTTTTACAAGAGACCCAGTACTTC. Its translation is CASSIEDSLLQETQYF. The J gene is TRBJ2-5, the V gene TRBV19; the D gene is possibly TRBD2 (5 bases). This CDR3 comprises 16 residues. V lost 0 bases and J lost 2, with 13 bases in between. Germline loops: CDR1 LNHDA, CDR2 SQIVND (reference sequence).

The chain combines TRBV11-3 with TRBJ2-1, with 7 bases that match TRBD2. The trim removed 0 bases at V and 6 bases at J, leaving 14 bases unmatched. This CDR3 spans 18 amino acids. Germline lookup yields CDR1 SGHNT and CDR2 YENEEA. The CDR3 spells CASSLEQGGSSVGNEQFF. DNA of the CDR3: TGTGCCAGCAGCTTAGAGCAGGGCGGGAGCAGTGTCGGCAATGAGCAGTTCTTC.

The count of this clone is one. The gene calls are TRBV4-1 and TRBJ2-7; 7 positions agree with TRBD2. The CDR3 contains 15 residues. Germline V gene data show CDR1 as MGHRA and CDR2 as YSYEKL. The V gene end was trimmed by 6 bases and the J gene end by 0 bases; junction bases not matched to a gene: 8. Here the CDR3 reads CASRTDGGNSYEQYF. As DNA, the CDR3 is TGCGCCAGCAGGACCGACGGGGGGAACTCCTACGAGCAGTACTTC.

The gene calls are TRBV30 and TRBJ2-2, with 7 nucleotides matching TRBD1. Unmatched junction bases numbered 9, after V lost 3 bases and J lost 5 bases. CDR3 length equals 15 residues. Germline loops: CDR1 GTSNPN, CDR2 SVGIG (reference sequence). The CDR3, as DNA: TGTGCCTGGAGGTGGGACAGCTACAATACCGGGGAGCTGTTTTTT. Amino acids: CAWRWDSYNTGELFF.

The V call is TRBV9, the J call TRBJ1-2; 12 nucleotides agree with TRBD1. Trimming at V came to 4 bases and at J to 8 bases, leaving 15 bases not matched to a gene. The germline V gene has CDR1 SGDLS and CDR2 YYNGEE. This CDR3 is 17 amino acids long. Here the CDR3 reads CASSRFIGTGGKIGYTF. The CDR3 DNA is TGTGCCAGCAGCCGATTTATTGGGACAGGGGGCAAGATCGGCTACACCTTC. Full variable domain (outside the CDR3, taken from reference TRBV9 and TRBJ1-2): DSGVTQTPKHLITATGQRVTLRCSPRSGDLSVYWYQQSLDQGLQFLIQYYNGEERAKGNILERFSAQQFPDLHSELNLSSLELGDSALYFCASSRFIGTGGKIGYTFGSGTRLTVV.